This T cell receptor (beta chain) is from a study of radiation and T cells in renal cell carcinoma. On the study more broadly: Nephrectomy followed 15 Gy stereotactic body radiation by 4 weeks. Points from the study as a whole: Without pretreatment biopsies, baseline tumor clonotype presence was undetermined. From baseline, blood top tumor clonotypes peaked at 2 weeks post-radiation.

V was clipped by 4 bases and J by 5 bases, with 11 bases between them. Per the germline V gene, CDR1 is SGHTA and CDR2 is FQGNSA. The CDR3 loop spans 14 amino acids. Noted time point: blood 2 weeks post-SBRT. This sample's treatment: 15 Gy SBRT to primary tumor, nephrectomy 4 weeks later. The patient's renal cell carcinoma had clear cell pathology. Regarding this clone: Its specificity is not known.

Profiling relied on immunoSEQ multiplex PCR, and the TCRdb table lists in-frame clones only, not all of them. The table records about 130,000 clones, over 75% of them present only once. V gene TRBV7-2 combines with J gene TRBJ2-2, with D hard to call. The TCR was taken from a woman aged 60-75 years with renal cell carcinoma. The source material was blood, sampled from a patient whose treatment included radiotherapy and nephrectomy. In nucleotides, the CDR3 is TGTGCCAGCAGCTCCCAAGGTGTAACCGGGGAGCTGTTTTTT. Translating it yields CASSSQGVTGELFF.